This entry lists 6 T cell receptor beta chains sequenced from one sample in a study of identical twins (dated by TCRdb to 2016 to 2018). Receptor libraries were prepared by 5' RACE. The listed sequencing device is Illumina HiSeq 2000. TCRdb redid the processing of the public reads, applying fastp at Q25 and MiXCR, and retained in-frame beta chains. Under each unique CDR3 protein, matching rows form one entry showing the most common genes and DNA. For this sample the table gives roughly 220,000 distinct CDR3 sequences, of which 6.5% were detected only once. Roughly 14% of the sample lies in the top ten. In addition, the sample was reused for a study of T cells expressing NK-cell markers.

The sequencing input was CD8+ T cells sorted from blood. Source of these receptors: a woman aged 18-29 years in good health.

A few counts support this clonotype. The chain carries TRBV7-9 and TRBJ1-1, with 7 bases matching TRBD1. After removal of 1 base from V and 7 bases from J, the junction contained 3 bases not matched to a gene. Per germline, CDR1 SEHNR and CDR2 FQNEAQ (reference sequence). This CDR3 spans 13 amino acids. CDR3 DNA: TGTGCCAGCAGCTTAGGGGGGACAGATGAAGCTTTCTTT. Its protein is CASSLGGTDEAFF.

This clonotype was detected a few times. The genes are TRBV5-1 and TRBJ2-7; no definite D call. Germline V lookup: CDR1 SGHRS, CDR2 YFSETQ. CDR3 size: 13 residues. V was shortened by 0 bases and J by 3 bases, with 7 bases between the two germline ends. The CDR3 DNA is TGCGCCAGCAGCTTGGAGGCAGACTACGAGCAGTACTTC. Its translation is CASSLEADYEQYF. Looking up the rest from reference TRBV5-1 and TRBJ2-7 gives the full variable domain: KAGVTQTPRYLIKTRGQQVTLSCSPISGHRSVSWYQQTPGQGLQFLFEYFSETQRNKGNFPGRFSGRQFSNSRSEMNVSTLELGDSALYLCASSLEADYEQYFGPGTRLTVT.

This chain uses TRBV12-3 or TRBV12-4 with TRBJ1-4; D not certain. The CDR3 totals 14 residues. V dropped 3 bases and J dropped 8 bases, with 13 bases sitting between them. Here the CDR3 DNA reads TGTGCCAGCAGTTTTACGGCCGCGAAGGAAAAACTGTTTTTT. Protein product: CASSFTAAKEKLFF.

This clonotype was detected ten times or more. The rearrangement uses TRBV5-6 and TRBJ2-2; no firm D call. Germline V gene lookup returns CDR1 SGHDT and CDR2 YYEEEE. The CDR3 is made up of 13 amino acids. Trimming stripped 0 bases from V and 6 bases from J, with 6 bases between. The CDR3 protein is CASSLGLAGELFF. Here the CDR3 DNA reads TGTGCCAGCAGCTTGGGACTGGCCGGGGAGCTGTTTTTT.

The V gene is TRBV12-3 or TRBV12-4, the J gene TRBJ1-5; D not resolved. This CDR3 spans 14 amino acids. Trimming left V 6 bases short and J 4 bases short, with 13 bases between. The CDR3 DNA reads as TGTGCCAGCAGCTTTAGTTATCAGAATCAGCCCCAGCATTTT. This translates into CASSFSYQNQPQHF.

J is TRBJ2-7 and V is TRBV11-1, with D possibly TRBD1 on 6 matching bases. This CDR3 comprises 14 residues. The V end lost 5 bases, the J end lost 3 bases, and 14 bases lay between the germline ends. Germline V lookup: CDR1 SGHAT, CDR2 FQDESV (reference sequence). The DNA of the CDR3 is TGTGCCAGCAGCCTCGCGATAGGGGGCTACGAGCAGTACTTC. Residues: CASSLAIGGYEQYF.